This T cell receptor beta chain was captured in a study of CD8 T cells in ankylosing spondylitis. General study points: Significantly higher representation of disease-linked clones was reported for matched ankylosing spondylitis synovial fluid. Peripheral blood samples showed relatively rare disease-linked clones, and these clones were CD8+. Characteristic of ankylosing spondylitis blood, it appeared, was a TCR beta motif comprising roughly eight highly homologous variants. In synovial fluid and blood from reactive arthritis, some motif variants were previously reported.

CDR1 and CDR2 (germline): GTSNPN, SVGIG (reference sequence). The CDR3 is 15 amino acids. With 4 bases removed from V and 1 base from J, the gap between germline ends came to 16 bases. Molecular-barcoded quantitative 5'-RACE produced these TCR beta libraries. One entry per CDR3 protein, called by TCRdb with MiXCR from the 5' RACE reads. The table has roughly 370,000 distinct CDR3 sequences, 20% to 25% seen once; the top ten hold 16%. Points on this clonotype: As yet, its antigen is unknown.

This receptor was obtained from a male donor with ankylosing spondylitis. Sequencing was performed on blood, either unsorted or a sorted T cell fraction (not recorded which). V usage is TRBV30 and J usage is TRBJ1-1, with no clear D. The CDR3 DNA follows: TGTGCCTGGACGAGACCTCGGGAATGGAACACTGAAGCTTTCTTT. This translates into CAWTRPREWNTEAFF. Filled out from reference TRBV30 and TRBJ1-1, the complete variable domain reads SQTIHQWPATLVQPVGSPLSLECTVEGTSNPNLYWYRQAAGRGLQLLFYSVGIGQISSEVPQNLSASRPQDRQFILSSKKLLLSDSGFYLCAWTRPREWNTEAFFGQGTRLTVV.